Sequencing of this T cell receptor beta chain was carried out in a study of cytomegalovirus exposure and HLA in healthy donors. The study's findings and limits: Some public TCRs appeared in many individuals, while most sequences were rare.

Germline V gene lookup returns CDR1 MNHNY and CDR2 SVGAGI (reference sequence). There are 13 residues in the CDR3. V shed 2 bases and J shed 4 bases, with 8 bases lying between them. 13 Jbeta primers and 60 Vbeta primers were used for the PCR. In the original processing: It was a later analysis that counted 83 million or so unique TCR beta chains, of which some 12 million were shared. Sequencing was performed with immunoSEQ multiplex PCR; in TCRdb, only in-frame clones are kept and a portion is missing. From that table come the V and J calls and clone size; the DNA was used to work out D and trimming. The repertoire includes 120,000 or so clones, over 65% of them detected once, and approximately 11% sits in the top ten. As regards this clone: What it recognizes is unknown.

The J gene is TRBJ1-1, the V gene TRBV6-6, with a possible D match to TRBD1 (5 bases). The origin of this receptor is a man aged 25-45 years in good health and CMV-seropositive. The source material was PBMCs. The CDR3 bases are TGTGCCAGCAGTTACGCGGGGACCACTGAAGCTTTCTTT. This translates into CASSYAGTTEAFF.